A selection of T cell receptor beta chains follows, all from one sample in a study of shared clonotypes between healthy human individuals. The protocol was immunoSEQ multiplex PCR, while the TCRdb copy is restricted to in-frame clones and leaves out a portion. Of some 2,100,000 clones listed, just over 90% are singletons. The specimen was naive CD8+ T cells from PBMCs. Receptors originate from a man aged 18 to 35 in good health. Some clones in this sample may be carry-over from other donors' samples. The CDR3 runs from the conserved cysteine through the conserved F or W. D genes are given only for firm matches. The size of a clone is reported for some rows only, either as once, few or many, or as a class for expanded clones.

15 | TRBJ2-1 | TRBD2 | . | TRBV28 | TGTGCCAGCAGTTCAGGACTAGCGGACTACAATGAGCAGTTCTTC | CASSSGLADYNEQFF
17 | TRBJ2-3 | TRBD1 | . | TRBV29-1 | TGCAGCGTTGAAGCGATGACAGGGGAAGTGAACACAGATACGCAGTATTTT | CSVEAMTGEVNTDTQYF
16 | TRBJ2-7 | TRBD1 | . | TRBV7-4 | TGTGCCAGCAGCCCCGGGCCTGGACAGGGAAGTTACGAGCAGTACTTC | CASSPGPGQGSYEQYF
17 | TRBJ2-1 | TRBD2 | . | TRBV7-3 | TGTGCCAGCAGCTCGGGACTAGCGGAGGGGCCCTACAATGAGCAGTTCTTC | CASSSGLAEGPYNEQFF
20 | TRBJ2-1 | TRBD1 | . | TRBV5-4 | TGTGCCAGCAGCGGTCGGGACAGGGCCCCAACGTTGAGCTCCTACAATGAGCAGTTCTTC | CASSGRDRAPTLSSYNEQFF
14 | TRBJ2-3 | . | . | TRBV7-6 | TGTGCCAGCTGGGACAAACGGGCCACAGATACGCAGTATTTT | CASWDKRATDTQYF
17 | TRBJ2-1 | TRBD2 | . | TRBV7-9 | TGTGCCAGCAGCTCCACTGGACTAGCGGCGACCTACAATGAGCAGTTCTTC | CASSSTGLAATYNEQFF
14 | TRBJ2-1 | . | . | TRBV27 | TGTGCCAGCAGTTCCTCTAGGAACTACAATGAGCAGTTCTTC | CASSSSRNYNEQFF
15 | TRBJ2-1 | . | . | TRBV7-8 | TGTGCCAGCAGCTTGCGCAGCAAGGATTACAATGAGCAGTTCTTC | CASSLRSKDYNEQFF
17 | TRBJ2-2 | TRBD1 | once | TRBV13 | TGTGCCAGCAGCATAACAGGACAGGGAGGGAACACCGGGGAGCTGTTTTTT | CASSITGQGGNTGELFF
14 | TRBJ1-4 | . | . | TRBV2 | TGTGCCAGCAGTGAACTCTCTAGGGATGAAAAACTGTTTTTT | CASSELSRDEKLFF
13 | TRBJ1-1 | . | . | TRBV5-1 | TGCGCCAGCAGCGGGGCACTGAACACTGAAGCTTTCTTT | CASSGALNTEAFF